This T cell receptor beta chain is drawn from a study of tumor and adjacent non-tumor tissue in lung cancer (dated by TCRdb to 2016 to 2019). Study-wide context: Patients with adenocarcinoma (approximately 11), squamous cell carcinoma (2) and small cell lung cancer (1) were included in the cohort. Ages among the roughly 15 patients ranged from about 31 to 76 years, there were some 10 men and 5 women, and disease was at TNM stage I to III. In total, sequencing yielded under 150 million productive TCRbeta reads, which works out to an average of around 3.9 million reads per sample. Using bulk TCRbeta repertoires from some 16 lung cancer patients, the study set lung tumor tissue side by side with matched distant non-tumor lung tissue. Around 30 paired specimens, one tumor and one normal lung sample per patient, were profiled by TCRbeta CDR3 sequencing. Broad study findings and their caveats: The top 100 clones accounted for a significantly larger cumulative portion of the repertoire in normal lung than in tumor tissue. Peripheral blood was not sequenced, so blood TCRbeta repertoires were not examined in the lung cancer patients of the study. Younger patients had significantly higher TCR diversity, and higher tumor TCR diversity was associated with shorter overall and disease-free survival. The sequencing platform is not named in the methods, and unique molecular identifiers are not mentioned. TCR diversity (inverse Simpson) was significantly higher in tumor than in normal lung tissue (roughly 430 vs 170, P = 0.0075, Mann-Whitney U test). Only approximately 16 patients were included in the cohort, and the need for larger samples and more detailed clinical data was noted by the authors.

As for this clonotype: The antigen it recognizes is unknown. The record has no base qualities; no much larger clone is one base away.

RNA was isolated from bulk, unsorted tissue, and RNA quality was assessed with a NanoDrop ND-1000 and an Agilent 2100. The donors were newly diagnosed lung cancer patients admitted for thoracic surgery in China from August to November 2014 who had not received prior chemotherapy. The study excluded patients who had received radiotherapy or chemotherapy before or who had another cancer at the same time. Pieces of surgical tissue measuring about 1-2.1 cm3 were kept in RNAlater solution and held at -80 degrees C until needed. The germline V gene (reference sequence) provides CDR1 MNHNY and CDR2 SVGAGI. Trimming removed 2 bases from V and 0 bases from J, leaving 8 bases between the germline ends. From its cysteine to its phenylalanine, the CDR3 spans 16 amino acids. Of the read, only the CDR3 DNA is kept; its 48 bases are in frame from base 1. Libraries came from multiplex PCR. TCRdb names Illumina HiSeq 2500 as the instrument used. TCRbeta libraries were constructed through three rounds of nested PCR with primers (Table S4) according to protocols modified from ARM-PCR. Before sequencing, PCR products of 200-500 bp were excised from the gel and purified with the QIAquick gel extraction kit. The paper's data handling went like this. Trimmomatic was used to clean the reads, FLASH merged the cleaned reads into complete CDR3 sequences, and MiTCR assigned the sequences to V(D)J germline segments. Clonal diversity was computed as the inverse Simpson's index with VDJtools. In-frame sequences without a premature stop codon were defined as productive reads. TCRdb cleaned the public reads at Q25 with fastp, built clones with MiXCR and kept in-frame beta chains. Each CDR3 protein gets just one entry, which takes the most common genes and DNA from the rows behind it. TCRdb, rather than the study authors, made the V and J calls. This sample comprises some 120,000 distinct CDR3 sequences, approximately 71% of them detected only once. The ten most abundant clones make up around 13% of the sample.

The sequence was collected from a man aged 25-45 years with non-small cell lung cancer. Sample: lung tumor tissue. The sequence joins TRBV6-6 to TRBJ1-6; the D gene remains uncertain. The nucleotide sequence reads as follows: TGTGCCAGCAGTTACGACCTCAGCTCCTATAATTCACCCCTCCACTTT. Its coded protein is CASSYDLSSYNSPLHF.